This TCR beta chain was identified in a study of blood T cell repertoires in COVID-19 (dated by TCRdb to about 2020). Describing the broader study: The collaborator samples originated in the United States, Italy and Spain and spanned the acute and convalescent phases of COVID-19. The material from the prospective study consisted of cDNA or gDNA derived from T cells, B-cell-depleted T cells, or PBMCs. Subjects who had been exposed to COVID-19, were actively infected with it, or had recovered from it provided the deeply sampled blood TCRbeta repertoires that made up the dataset. The repertoires were released in a freely available public database intended as a resource for research on the immune response to SARS-CoV-2. Samples came from the ongoing ImmuneRACE study (first 160 participants) plus 1,254 subjects from 6 global collaborators. The sample metadata nearly always contained a de-identified subject ID, COVID-19 status, age in years and sex. Where HLA class I and class II types were available, the types were taken from metadata supplied by the sample provider, not from assay-based typing.

Collaborating institutions collected whole blood in K2EDTA tubes following their own protocols. For TCRbeta analysis, collaborators shipped samples as frozen whole blood, isolated PBMCs, or DNA extracted from either of those sample types. Comments on this clone: No cognate antigen has been identified for it. Base-call qualities are not available, and no considerably larger clone is one nucleotide away.

TCRbeta CDR3 regions were amplified from genomic DNA by means of the immunoSEQ Assay, a bias-controlled multiplex PCR. In the authors' own workflow: Within the assay, amplification of reference gene primers was used to estimate how many nucleated cells each sample contained. Sequence reads were collapsed and filtered to measure the absolute abundance of every unique TCRbeta CDR3 rearrangement. For each sample, productive Simpson clonality was calculated as the square root of Simpson's diversity index across productive rearrangements. The source is immuneACCESS, and TCRdb retained only in-frame sequences with V and J called. Part of the clones is not carried over; for the studies checked, unresolved V genes explain less than half of this, and the remainder is unexplained. The V and J calls and clone size were taken over from that table, and D and trimming were inferred from the DNA. The sample includes around 140,000 clones, with about 81% observed a single time. The top ten clonotypes cover about 15% of the sample.

Study-level results and caveats: The quantity of clinical and demographic metadata differed by source and by participant and was supplied without curation.

V lost 2 bases and J lost 6 bases, and the count of bases not matched to a germline gene is 20. For CDR1 and CDR2, the germline V gene lists LGHNA and YSLEER. The CDR3 goes from the cysteine to the phenylalanine over 21 residues. The only DNA kept is the CDR3, 63 bases in frame from the first base. Sequencing input: peripheral blood. This sequence was found in a woman at least 80 years old with acute or convalescent COVID-19. The sequence is built from TRBV4-3 and TRBJ2-2, with 11 bases aligning to TRBD2. The sequenced DNA is TGCGCCAGCAGCCAATCTGTCTCGTTGGGTCTTAGCGGGAGGGACCCCGGGGAGCTGTTTTTT. This codes for CASSQSVSLGLSGRDPGELFF.